The 25 T cell receptor beta chains in this list originate from one sample, sequenced in a study of T cell responses to AZD1222 COVID-19 vaccine. Sequencing was performed with immunoSEQ multiplex PCR; in TCRdb, only in-frame clones are kept and a portion is missing. This repertoire shows more than 85,000 clones, roughly 90% found once; its top ten account for about 15%. The sequences come from peripheral blood, collected 28 days after the second AZD1222 dose. The receptors here all came from an adult who received the AZD1222 COVID-19 vaccine.

This chain uses TRBV12-3 or TRBV12-4 with TRBJ1-5, with D unresolved. Between the trimmed V and J ends, which lost 5 bases and 9 bases, there was a span of 14 bases. The CDR3 consists of 13 residues. The CDR3 nucleotides read TGTGCCAGCAGTGTGGACCTGGAGAGGCCCCAGCATTTT. Amino acids: CASSVDLERPQHF.

V gene TRBV4-2 combines with J gene TRBJ1-4, with 7 nucleotides matching TRBD1. Looked up from germline, CDR1 is LGHNA and CDR2 is YNFKEQ. This CDR3 has 15 residues. V shed 0 bases, J shed 5 bases, and the junction held 3 bases outside the gene matches. Here the CDR3 reads CASSQELTGNEKLFF. The CDR3 region has the DNA TGTGCCAGCAGCCAAGAATTGACAGGGAATGAAAAACTGTTTTTT.

J is TRBJ2-3 and V is TRBV2, with unresolved D. The V end lost 1 base, the J end lost 2 bases, and 7 bases lay between the germline ends. CDR3 length equals 14 residues. CDR1 is SNHLY and CDR2 is FYNNEI in the germline V gene. CDR3 bases: TGTGCCAGCAGTGAAGGTCAGCCCACAGATACGCAGTATTTT. Protein: CASSEGQPTDTQYF.

The chain joins TRBV30 to TRBJ2-7; D remains unclear. V lost 6 bases and J 1 base, leaving 10 bases between the germline ends. The germline gives CDR1 GTSNPN, CDR2 SVGIG (reference sequence). This CDR3 comprises 12 residues. The CDR3 loop reads CACLSGSYEQYF. The CDR3 region has the DNA TGTGCCTGCCTATCTGGGTCCTACGAGCAGTACTTC.

V and J are TRBV23-1 and TRBJ2-1; D could derive from TRBD1 or TRBD2 (5 bases each). TRBV23-1 is known as an ORF, though its function is uncertain. This CDR3 comprises 15 residues. V was shortened by 8 bases and J by 2 bases, with 16 bases between the two germline ends. The CDR3 region is CASYSGGTPYNEQFF. Written as DNA, the CDR3 is TGCGCCAGCTACTCTGGGGGTACCCCCTACAATGAGCAGTTCTTC.

The chain couples TRBV9 to TRBJ2-3, with 9 bases identical to TRBD2. V gave up 2 bases and J gave up 2 bases; unmatched junction bases: 3. The CDR3 length is 15 residues. Germline-derived CDR1 and CDR2 are SGDLS and YYNGEE. The chain's CDR3 is CASSVAGGPTDTQYF. The CDR3 nucleotides read TGTGCCAGCAGCGTGGCGGGGGGGCCCACAGATACGCAGTATTTT.

This chain uses TRBV6-6 with TRBJ2-1; 8 nucleotides agree with TRBD2. V lost 8 bases to trimming and J lost 5 bases; unmatched junction nucleotides: 14. Looked up from germline, CDR1 is MNHNY and CDR2 is SVGAGI (reference sequence). The CDR3 has 16 residues. The CDR3 here is CASLRPGAGDHNEQFF. The CDR3 coding sequence is TGTGCCAGCCTCCGGCCTGGAGCGGGGGACCACAATGAGCAGTTCTTC.

CDR3 nucleotides: TGTGCCAGCAGTTACTCACAGGGATACTTCAACACTGAAGCTTTCTTT. This codes for CASSYSQGYFNTEAFF. The rearrangement links TRBV6-5 to TRBJ1-1; D might be TRBD1 (6 bases). Per germline, CDR1 MNHEY and CDR2 SVGAGI. There are 16 residues in the CDR3. The V end lost 0 bases, the J end lost 2 bases, and 13 bases lay between the germline ends.

In DNA, the CDR3 is TGTGCCAGCAGCTTAGGCGTCGCGGGCTACTATGGCTACACCTTC. Its protein is CASSLGVAGYYGYTF. The chain links TRBV7-9 to TRBJ1-2; no firm D call. Germline V CDR1 and CDR2: SEHNR, FQNEAQ (reference sequence). This CDR3 region has 15 residues. Trimming removed 1 base from V and 3 bases from J, with 12 bases in between.

This clone turned up a few times. The rearrangement joins TRBV7-9 to TRBJ1-2, with unresolved D. V dropped 1 base and J dropped 4 bases, with 13 bases sitting between them. This CDR3 spans 15 amino acids. CDR1 and CDR2 from the germline V gene are SEHNR and FQNEAQ (reference sequence). The CDR3 DNA sequence: TGTGCCAGCAGCTTAGGAGTTTCGGGCCGCTATGGCTACACCTTC. It specifies CASSLGVSGRYGYTF.

The chain combines TRBV4-1 with TRBJ1-2; a possible D gene is TRBD1 (6 bases). There are 17 residues in the CDR3. Germline V gives CDR1 MGHRA, CDR2 YSYEKL. Deletions cut 1 base from V and 0 bases from J, with 15 bases between. The CDR3 bases are TGCGCCAGCAGCCAAGCGTCGGACAGCCAAACTAACTATGGCTACACCTTC. Protein sequence: CASSQASDSQTNYGYTF.

This clone was detected only a few times. The genes are TRBV4-1 and TRBJ1-3; D remains ambiguous. This CDR3 has 14 amino acids. The germline V gene encodes CDR1 MGHRA and CDR2 YSYEKL. The V end lost 6 bases, the J end lost 0 bases, and 9 bases lay between the germline ends. CDR3 bases: TGCGCCAGCAGTAAGGCAGGCTCTGGAAACACCATATATTTT. It codes for CASSKAGSGNTIYF.

The rearrangement uses TRBV7-9 and TRBJ2-7, with D uncertain. Germline V gives CDR1 SEHNR, CDR2 FQNEAQ (reference sequence). The V end lost 1 base, the J end lost 4 bases, and 11 bases lay between the germline ends. This CDR3 spans 14 amino acids. The DNA for the CDR3 is TGTGCCAGCAGCTTAGAACTGGACCAATACGAGCAGTACTTC. Protein sequence: CASSLELDQYEQYF.

This clone was found once. The genes are TRBV5-1 and TRBJ1-1; no clear D gene. V gave up 0 bases and J gave up 4 bases, with 7 bases separating them. The CDR3 spans 13 residues. Per germline, CDR1 SGHRS and CDR2 YFSETQ. For the CDR3, the DNA is TGCGCCAGCAGCTTGGCAGGAAGCACTGAAGCTTTCTTT. Encoded protein: CASSLAGSTEAFF.

The V gene is TRBV27, the J gene TRBJ1-1; D may be TRBD1 (5 bases). Per germline, CDR1 MNHEY and CDR2 SMNVEV (reference sequence). V lost 3 bases and J 4 bases, leaving 9 bases between the germline ends. CDR3 size: 13 residues. CDR3 coding DNA: TGTGCCAGCAGTTTCTCCAGGGCCACTGAAGCTTTCTTT. Protein product: CASSFSRATEAFF.

The genes are TRBV7-2 and TRBJ2-1; 8 bases are a match to TRBD2. Germline V gives CDR1 SGHTA, CDR2 FQGNSA. J lost 0 bases, V lost 4 bases, and 2 bases had no gene match. CDR3 length: 15 residues. DNA of the CDR3: TGTGCCAGCAGCTGGAGCGGGGGCTCCTACAATGAGCAGTTCTTC. Its protein product is CASSWSGGSYNEQFF.

The J gene is TRBJ1-3, the V gene TRBV5-1, with D uncertain. CDR3 length: 14 residues. Per the germline V gene, CDR1 is SGHRS and CDR2 is YFSETQ. Trimming took 1 base from V and 0 from J, leaving 5 bases between them. The CDR3 protein is CASSLIPSGNTIYF. The CDR3 bases are TGCGCCAGCAGCTTGATACCCTCTGGAAACACCATATATTTT.

This chain links TRBV7-9 with TRBJ2-3; weak D call: TRBD2 (6 bases). The CDR3 contains 14 residues. The germline CDR1 and CDR2 sequences are SEHNR and FQNEAQ (reference sequence). V lost 5 bases and J 1 base, leaving 10 bases between the germline ends. For the CDR3, the DNA is TGTGCCAGCAGCCTGGGACTCGGCACAGATACGCAGTATTTT. Its protein is CASSLGLGTDTQYF.

This clone appeared once. The rearrangement uses TRBV3-1 (or the pseudogene TRBV3-2) and TRBJ1-2; a weak D match, TRBD1 (5 bases). The V and J ends lost 1 base and 4 bases respectively, with 16 bases between them. The CDR3 has 16 amino acids. Germline V gene data show CDR1 as LGHDT and CDR2 as YNNKEL (reference sequence). The CDR3 sequence: CASSQGAGSQSYGYTF. Written as DNA, the CDR3 is TGTGCCAGCAGCCAAGGGGCAGGGAGCCAATCCTATGGCTACACCTTC.

This chain joins TRBV18 and TRBJ2-1; 8 bases are a match to TRBD1. Germline V lookup: CDR1 KGHSH, CDR2 LQKENI. Trimming took 2 bases from V and 8 from J; bases not matched to a gene: 11. This CDR3 has 16 residues. The CDR3 DNA is TGTGCCAGCTCACCAAAAAGCAGGGGGCGTTTAGATGAGCAGTTCTTC. It encodes CASSPKSRGRLDEQFF.

The genes are TRBV2 and TRBJ1-5, with unresolved D. Trimming shortened V by 4 bases and J by 4 bases, and 8 bases separated the two germline ends. This CDR3 spans 13 amino acids. From germline, CDR1 is SNHLY and CDR2 FYNNEI. CDR3 sequence reads: CASSGTQNQPQHF. CDR3 DNA: TGTGCCAGCAGTGGAACCCAGAATCAGCCCCAGCATTTT.

This CDR3 is CASSQGGTRSGNTIYF. The DNA for the CDR3 is TGTGCCAGCAGCCAAGGGGGCACCCGCTCTGGAAACACCATATATTTT. The chain employs TRBV3-1 (or the pseudogene TRBV3-2) and TRBJ1-3; a weak D match, TRBD1 (5 bases). Germline V gene data show CDR1 as LGHDT and CDR2 as YNNKEL (reference sequence). This CDR3 spans 16 amino acids. With 1 base removed from V and 0 bases from J, the gap between germline ends came to 10 bases.

This chain joins TRBV4-1 and TRBJ2-2; perhaps TRBD2 as D (6 bases). The CDR3 is 13 amino acids. The V end was cut by 6 bases, the J end by 7 bases, with 12 bases between. Germline CDR1 reads MGHRA; CDR2 reads YSYEKL. The chain's CDR3 is CASRARGGGELFF. The CDR3 region has the DNA TGCGCCAGCAGAGCGCGGGGAGGCGGGGAGCTGTTTTTT.

This clone was seen only a few times. The chain is built from TRBV28 and TRBJ2-3; 7 bases match TRBD1. V trimming: 5 bases; J trimming: 6 bases; junction bases outside the gene matches: 11. The CDR3 extends over 15 amino acids. The germline V gene has CDR1 MDHEN and CDR2 SYDVKM. CDR3 DNA: TGTGCCAGCAGTACCACGCGGACAGGTCGGGATACGCAGTATTTT. Translated: CASSTTRTGRDTQYF.

J is TRBJ2-3 and V is TRBV28, with D possibly matching TRBD1 (5 bases). Trimming took off 4 bases at V and 1 base at J, with 15 bases between the two ends. The CDR3 runs 16 residues. Germline V gives CDR1 MDHEN, CDR2 SYDVKM. The CDR3 sequence: CASSSPQGSGTDTQYF. The DNA for the CDR3 is TGTGCCAGCAGTTCGCCCCAGGGTTCTGGCACAGATACGCAGTATTTT.